Included here is one T cell receptor beta chain sequence, with context. These data belong to a study of cytomegalovirus exposure and HLA in healthy donors. PCR primers comprised 60 Vbeta and 13 Jbeta primers. Method: immunoSEQ multiplex PCR; TCRdb's copy keeps in-frame clones and lacks some. This sample has under 70,000 clones; 70% occur once, and the top ten carry around 19%. Germline-derived CDR1 and CDR2 are SGHVS and FQNEAQ. Trimming removed 0 bases from V and 4 bases from J, with 9 bases in between. The length of the CDR3 is 14 residues. The specimen sequenced was PBMCs. The clonotype originates from a woman aged 55-75 years in good health and CMV-seropositive. The chain combines TRBV7-8 with TRBJ1-1, with D perhaps TRBD1 (5 bases). CDR3 residues: CASSLAGGSTEAFF. CDR3 DNA sequence: TGTGCCAGCAGCTTAGCGGGGGGAAGCACTGAAGCTTTCTTT. Variable domain in full (rest from reference TRBV7-8 and TRBJ1-1): GAGVSQSPRYKVAKRGQDVALRCDPISGHVSLFWYQQALGQGPEFLTYFQNEAQLDKSGLPSDRFFAERPEGSVSTLKIQRTQQEDSAVYLCASSLAGGSTEAFFGQGTRLTVV.